This TCR beta chain was identified in a study of response to subunit inactivated influenza vaccine. Overall study findings and caveats: Each seasonal influenza vaccination recruits few new T cells, the authors suggested.

This clonotype was seen only a few times. The antigen is not known. The CDR3 totals 15 residues. Germline V lookup: CDR1 WSHSY, CDR2 SAAADI. Trimming stripped 6 bases from V and 0 bases from J, with 12 bases between. MiXCR was run by TCRdb on the RT-PCR reads, yielding one entry per CDR3 protein. The sample lists a few hundred thousand distinct CDR3 sequences, about 14% occurring once. The sequence was obtained from a man between 45 and 60 years old who received an inactivated influenza vaccine. This chain connects TRBV10-2 to TRBJ1-5, with D maybe TRBD1 (5 bases). The sample consisted of PBMCs from blood, taken roughly 12 days after vaccination. In DNA form, the CDR3 reads TGCGCCAGCAGGGAAACAGGAAATAGCAATCAGCCCCAGCATTTT. This translates into CASRETGNSNQPQHF.